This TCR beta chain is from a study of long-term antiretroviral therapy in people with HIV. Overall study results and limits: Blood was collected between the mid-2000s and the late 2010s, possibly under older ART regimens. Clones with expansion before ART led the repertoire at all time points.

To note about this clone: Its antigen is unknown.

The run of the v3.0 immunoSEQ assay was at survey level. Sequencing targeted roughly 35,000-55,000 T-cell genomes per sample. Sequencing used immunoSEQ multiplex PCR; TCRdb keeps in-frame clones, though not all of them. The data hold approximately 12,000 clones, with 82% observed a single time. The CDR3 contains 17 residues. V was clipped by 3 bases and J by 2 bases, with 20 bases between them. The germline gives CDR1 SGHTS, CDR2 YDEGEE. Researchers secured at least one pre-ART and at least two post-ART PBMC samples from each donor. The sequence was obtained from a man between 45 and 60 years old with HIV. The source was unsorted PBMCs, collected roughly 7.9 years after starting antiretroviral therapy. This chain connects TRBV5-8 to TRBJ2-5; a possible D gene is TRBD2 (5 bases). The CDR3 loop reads CASSSGRGIEGQETQYF. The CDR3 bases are TGTGCCAGCAGCTCCGGTCGGGGAATCGAGGGACAAGAGACCCAGTACTTC. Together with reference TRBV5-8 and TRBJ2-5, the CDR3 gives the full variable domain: EAGVTQSPTHLIKTRGQQATLRCSPISGHTSVYWYQQALGLGLQFLLWYDEGEERNRGNFPPRFSGRQFPNYSSELNVNALELEDSALYLCASSSGRGIEGQETQYFGPGTRLLVL.